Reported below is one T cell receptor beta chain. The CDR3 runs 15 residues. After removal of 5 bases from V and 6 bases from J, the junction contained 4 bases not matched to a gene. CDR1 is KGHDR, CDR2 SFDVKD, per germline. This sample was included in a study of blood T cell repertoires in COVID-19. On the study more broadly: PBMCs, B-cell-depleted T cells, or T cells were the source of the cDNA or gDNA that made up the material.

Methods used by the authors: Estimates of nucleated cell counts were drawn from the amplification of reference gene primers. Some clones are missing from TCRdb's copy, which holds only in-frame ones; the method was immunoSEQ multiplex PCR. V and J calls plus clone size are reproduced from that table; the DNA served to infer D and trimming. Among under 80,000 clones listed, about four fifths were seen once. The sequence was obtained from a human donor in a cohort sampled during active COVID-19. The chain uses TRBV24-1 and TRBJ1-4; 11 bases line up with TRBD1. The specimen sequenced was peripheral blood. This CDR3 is CATSGGQGAYEKLFF. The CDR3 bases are TGTGCCACCAGTGGCGGACAGGGGGCTTATGAAAAACTGTTTTTT.